These 15 T cell receptor beta chains originate from one sample sequenced in a study of shared clonotypes between healthy human individuals. The method was immunoSEQ multiplex PCR; TCRdb's version includes in-frame clones alone and lacks a portion of them. The profile covers more than 2,000,000 clones, with around 90% appearing a single time and roughly 0.14% taken by the ten largest. The sequencing sample was made of naive CD4+ T cells sorted from blood. Noted subset: CD45RA+ positively selected. The receptors stem from a man aged 18 to 35 in good health.

A remark on this clone: A junction end diverges from the germline sequence, so it may reflect a read error. The rearrangement joins TRBV7-7 to TRBJ2-5; D may be TRBD2 (6 bases). Germline lookup yields CDR1 SSHAT and CDR2 FNYEAQ (reference sequence). This CDR3 comprises 15 residues. The CDR3 loop reads CASSLGAGLVETQYF. CDR3 sequence (DNA): TGTGCTAGCAGCTTAGGAGCGGGTCTTGTGGAGACCCAGTACTTC.

The chain combines TRBV7-2 with TRBJ2-7; D unclear. The CDR3 sequence is 12 residues long. Germline-derived CDR1 and CDR2 are SGHTA and FQGNSA. Trimming shortened V by 5 bases and J by 5 bases, and 10 bases separated the two germline ends. In DNA form, the CDR3 reads TGTGCCAGCAGCCCGGGCTTCCACGAGCAGTACTTC. As protein: CASSPGFHEQYF.

The chain links TRBV4-3 to TRBJ1-1; D call uncertain. This CDR3 has 15 residues. Per germline, CDR1 LGHNA and CDR2 YSLEER. The germline V and J ends were trimmed by 1 base and 1 base, with 10 bases remaining between them. CDR3 bases: TGCGCCAGCAGCCAAGTTCTGGCGGAGAACACTGAAGCTTTCTTT. Translated: CASSQVLAENTEAFF.

The chain uses TRBV9 and TRBJ1-6; no firm D call. Trimming left V 4 bases short and J 10 bases short, with 15 bases between. The CDR3 is made up of 14 amino acids. Germline V gene data show CDR1 as SGDLS and CDR2 as YYNGEE. Here the CDR3 reads CASSLGPIGSPLHF. DNA of the CDR3: TGTGCCAGCAGCCTAGGTCCTATAGGCTCACCCCTCCACTTT.

The chain combines TRBV4-2 with TRBJ2-2; D is tentatively TRBD1 or TRBD2 (6 bases each). Trimming removed 0 bases from V and 4 bases from J, with 12 bases in between. The CDR3 loop spans 16 amino acids. Germline loops: CDR1 LGHNA, CDR2 YNFKEQ. This chain's CDR3 is CASSQDLGGLTGELFF. The CDR3 coding sequence is TGTGCCAGCAGCCAAGATTTGGGGGGCCTCACCGGGGAGCTGTTTTTT.

J is TRBJ2-4 and V is TRBV14; D is ambiguous. Trimming took 0 bases from V and 3 from J, leaving 12 bases between them. The CDR3 contains 16 residues. CDR1 is SGHDN, CDR2 FVKESK, per germline. The DNA for the CDR3 is TGTGCCAGCAGCCAAGACGTCGGGCTGGGCAAAAACATTCAGTACTTC. Protein product: CASSQDVGLGKNIQYF.

Points on this clone: The identical CDR3 is also encoded by other nucleotide sequences in the sample. The J gene is TRBJ2-7, the V gene TRBV9; TRBD1 is a possible D gene (7 bases). From germline, CDR1 is SGDLS and CDR2 YYNGEE. The V end was cut by 2 bases, the J end by 0 bases, with 15 bases between. The CDR3 is 16 amino acids. CDR3 sequence: CASSVGGTVSSYEQYF. DNA for the CDR3: TGTGCCAGCAGCGTGGGCGGGACAGTTAGCTCCTACGAGCAGTACTTC. The full variable domain, completed using reference TRBV9 and TRBJ2-7, is DSGVTQTPKHLITATGQRVTLRCSPRSGDLSVYWYQQSLDQGLQFLIQYYNGEERAKGNILERFSAQQFPDLHSELNLSSLELGDSALYFCASSVGGTVSSYEQYFGPGTRLTVT.

V and J are TRBV10-3 and TRBJ1-4; 7 bases map to TRBD1. Germline assignment: CDR1 ENHRY and CDR2 SYGVKD. The CDR3 totals 18 residues. Trimming cost V 0 bases and J 4 bases; bases outside gene matches: 11. The CDR3 sequence is CAISESWDSSLFNEKLFF. The DNA of the CDR3 is TGTGCCATCAGTGAGTCATGGGACAGCTCATTGTTTAATGAAAAACTGTTTTTT.

The rearrangement joins TRBV28 to TRBJ2-7; 12 bases map to TRBD2. This CDR3 has 17 amino acids. After removal of 6 bases from V and 2 bases from J, the junction contained 11 bases not matched to a gene. Germline V gene lookup returns CDR1 MDHEN and CDR2 SYDVKM. The CDR3 DNA sequence: TGTGCCAGCAGCCAAGGACTAGCGGGAAAGAGGCCCTACGAGCAGTACTTC. Translated: CASSQGLAGKRPYEQYF.

The rearrangement links TRBV30 to TRBJ2-2, with TRBD2 matching 12 bases. The junction had 3 bases not matched to a gene; V was cut back by 3 bases and J by 10 bases. The CDR3 has 13 residues. CDR1 is GTSNPN and CDR2 is SVGIG in the germline V gene (reference sequence). CDR3 residues: CAWSSSGRAELFF. The DNA of the CDR3 is TGTGCCTGGAGCTCTAGCGGGAGGGCGGAGCTGTTTTTT.

The V call is TRBV18, the J call TRBJ2-3; 15 bases are a match to TRBD2. The CDR3 has 17 amino acids. Germline trimming cut 3 bases from V and 0 bases from J; bases unmatched to any gene: 1. The germline CDR1 and CDR2 sequences are KGHSH and LQKENI. CDR3 in amino acids: CASSPGLAGGSTDTQYF. DNA of the CDR3: TGTGCCAGCTCACCGGGACTAGCGGGAGGAAGCACAGATACGCAGTATTTT.

The V and J genes are TRBV10-3 and TRBJ2-3, with 7 bases that match TRBD2. The germline V gene has CDR1 ENHRY and CDR2 SYGVKD. CDR3 length: 14 amino acids. Trimming took 0 bases from V and 5 from J; bases not matched to a gene: 2. CDR3 nucleotides: TGTGCCATCAGTGAGTCGGGGAGGGGAGATACGCAGTATTTT. Residues: CAISESGRGDTQYF.

The genes are TRBV5-5 and TRBJ2-2; 10 bases match TRBD1. The CDR3 sequence is 16 residues long. Germline values: CDR1 SGHKS, CDR2 YYEKEE (reference sequence). V lost 4 bases, J lost 5 bases, and 8 bases stayed unmatched. For the CDR3, the DNA is TGTGCCAGCAGCGTAGACAGGGGGCTAGGGACCGGGGAGCTGTTTTTT. Translated: CASSVDRGLGTGELFF.

This chain connects TRBV11-2 to TRBJ1-1; no definite D call. The CDR3 spans 15 residues. The V gene lost 3 bases and the J gene lost 3 bases, with 14 bases spanning the gap. The germline gives CDR1 SGHAT, CDR2 FQNNGV. The CDR3 here is CASSFDAEVDTEAFF. CDR3 in DNA: TGTGCCAGCAGCTTTGACGCAGAGGTCGACACTGAAGCTTTCTTT.

The rearrangement joins TRBV9 to TRBJ1-2; tentative D call: TRBD1 (6 bases). V lost 4 bases to trimming and J lost 3 bases, with 10 bases between them. CDR3 length equals 13 residues. Germline V gene sequence: CDR1 SGDLS, CDR2 YYNGEE. DNA for the CDR3: TGTGCCAGCAGCAATCGACAGGACTATGGCTACACCTTC. It is translated as CASSNRQDYGYTF.